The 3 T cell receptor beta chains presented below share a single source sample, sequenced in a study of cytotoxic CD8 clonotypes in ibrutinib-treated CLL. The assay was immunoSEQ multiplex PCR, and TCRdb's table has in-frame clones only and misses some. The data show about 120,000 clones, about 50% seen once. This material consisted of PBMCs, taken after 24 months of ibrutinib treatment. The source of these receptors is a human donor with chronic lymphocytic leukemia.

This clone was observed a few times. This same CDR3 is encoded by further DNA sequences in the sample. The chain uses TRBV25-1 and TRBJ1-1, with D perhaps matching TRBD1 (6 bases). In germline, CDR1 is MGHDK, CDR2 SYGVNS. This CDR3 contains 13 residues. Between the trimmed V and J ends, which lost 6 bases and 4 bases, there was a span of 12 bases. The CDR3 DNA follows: TGTGCCAGCAGCTTAACAGGGCCCACTGAAGCTTTCTTT. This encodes CASSLTGPTEAFF.

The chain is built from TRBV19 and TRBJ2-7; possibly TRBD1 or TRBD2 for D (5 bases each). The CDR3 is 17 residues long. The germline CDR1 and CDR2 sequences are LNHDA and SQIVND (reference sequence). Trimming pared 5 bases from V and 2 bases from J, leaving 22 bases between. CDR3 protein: CASSPVSQGNGAYEQYF. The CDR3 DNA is TGTGCCAGTAGTCCAGTTTCCCAGGGAAACGGGGCCTACGAGCAGTACTTC.

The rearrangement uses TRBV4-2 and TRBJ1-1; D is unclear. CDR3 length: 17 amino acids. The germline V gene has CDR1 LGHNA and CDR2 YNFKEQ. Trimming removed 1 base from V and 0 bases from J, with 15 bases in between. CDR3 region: CASSQAAAAEMNTEAFF. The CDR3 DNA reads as TGTGCCAGCAGCCAAGCGGCCGCTGCTGAGATGAACACTGAAGCTTTCTTT.